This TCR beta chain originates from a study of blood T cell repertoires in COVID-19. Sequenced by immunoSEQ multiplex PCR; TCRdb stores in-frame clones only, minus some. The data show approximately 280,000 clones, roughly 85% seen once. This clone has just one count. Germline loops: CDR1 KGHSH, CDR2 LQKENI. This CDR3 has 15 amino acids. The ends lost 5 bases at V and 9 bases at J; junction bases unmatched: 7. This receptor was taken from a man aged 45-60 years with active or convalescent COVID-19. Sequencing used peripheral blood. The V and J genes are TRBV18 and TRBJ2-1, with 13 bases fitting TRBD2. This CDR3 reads CASSTGTSGMGEQFF. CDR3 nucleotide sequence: TGTGCCAGCTCAACCGGGACTAGCGGGATGGGTGAGCAGTTCTTC.